This T cell receptor (beta chain) was recovered during a study of response to subunit inactivated influenza vaccine. This clonotype occurred a few times. CDR1 and CDR2 (germline): SGHVS, FQNEAQ. Trimming took 5 bases from V and 7 from J, leaving 12 bases between them. CDR3 length: 13 residues. From the RT-PCR reads, TCRdb called clonotypes with MiXCR, one entry per CDR3 protein. The profile shows about 780,000 distinct CDR3 sequences, around a sixth of them singletons. V and J are TRBV7-8 and TRBJ1-5; tentatively, D is TRBD1 (6 bases). The origin of this receptor is a man aged 45 to 65 who received an inactivated influenza vaccine. Source: PBMCs from blood, taken 5 to 6 days after vaccination. CDR3 sequence reads: CASSRTGLQPQHF. CDR3 in DNA: TGTGCCAGCAGCCGAACAGGGTTACAGCCCCAGCATTTT.